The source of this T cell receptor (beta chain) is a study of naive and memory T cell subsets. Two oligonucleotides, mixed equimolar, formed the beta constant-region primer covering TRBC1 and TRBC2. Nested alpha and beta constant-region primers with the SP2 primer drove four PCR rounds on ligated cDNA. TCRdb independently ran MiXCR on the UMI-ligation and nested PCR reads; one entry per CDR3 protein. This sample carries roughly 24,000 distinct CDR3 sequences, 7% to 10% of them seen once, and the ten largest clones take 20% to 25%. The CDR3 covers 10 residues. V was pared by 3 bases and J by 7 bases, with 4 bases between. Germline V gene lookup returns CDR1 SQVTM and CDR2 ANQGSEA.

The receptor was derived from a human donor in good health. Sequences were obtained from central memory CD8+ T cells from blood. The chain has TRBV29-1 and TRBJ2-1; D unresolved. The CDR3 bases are TGCAGCGTTGATTATAATGAGCAGTTCTTC. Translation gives CSVDYNEQFF.